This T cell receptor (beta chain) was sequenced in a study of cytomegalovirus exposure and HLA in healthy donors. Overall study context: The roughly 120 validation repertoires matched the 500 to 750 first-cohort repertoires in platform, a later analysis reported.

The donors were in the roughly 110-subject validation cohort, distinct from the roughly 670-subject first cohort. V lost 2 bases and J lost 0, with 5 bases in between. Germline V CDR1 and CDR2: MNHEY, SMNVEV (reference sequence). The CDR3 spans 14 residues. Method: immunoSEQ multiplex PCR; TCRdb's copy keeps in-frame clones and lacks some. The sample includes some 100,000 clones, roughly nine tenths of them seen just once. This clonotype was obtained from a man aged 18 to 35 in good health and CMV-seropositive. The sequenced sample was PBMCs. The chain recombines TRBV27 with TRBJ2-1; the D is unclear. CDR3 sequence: CASSLLSSYNEQFF. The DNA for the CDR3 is TGTGCCAGCAGTTTACTTAGCTCCTACAATGAGCAGTTCTTC.